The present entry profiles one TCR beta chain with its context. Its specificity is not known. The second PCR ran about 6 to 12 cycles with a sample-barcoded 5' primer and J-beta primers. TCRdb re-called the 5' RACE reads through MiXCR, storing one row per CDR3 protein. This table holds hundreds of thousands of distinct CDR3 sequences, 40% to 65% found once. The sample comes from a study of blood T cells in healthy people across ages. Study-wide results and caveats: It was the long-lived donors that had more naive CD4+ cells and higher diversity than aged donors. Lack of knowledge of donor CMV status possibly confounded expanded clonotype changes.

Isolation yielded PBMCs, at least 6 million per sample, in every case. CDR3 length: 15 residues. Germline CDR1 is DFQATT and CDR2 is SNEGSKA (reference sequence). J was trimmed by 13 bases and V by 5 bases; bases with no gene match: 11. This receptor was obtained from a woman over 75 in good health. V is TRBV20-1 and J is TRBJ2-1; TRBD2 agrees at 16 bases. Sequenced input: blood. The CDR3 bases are TGCAGTGCTCCGCCCGGGACTAGCGGGAGGGCTCCCCAGTTCTTC. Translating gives CSAPPGTSGRAPQFF.